The clone carrying this T cell receptor beta chain was observed a few times. Its target is not known. Axillary draining lymph nodes of breast cancer patients supplied the node samples. This specimen comes from a study of breast tumors, draining lymph nodes, adjacent tissues. Study-wide points: Tumors had less TCR diversity than lymph nodes, more than nontumor tissue. The lymph node origin of tumor T cells was framed as consistent with a hypothesis, not demonstrated. Data fit most tumor T cells coming from lymph node, expanding in tumor. Luminal-like breast cancer showed significantly greater tumor-nontumor repertoire similarity than basal-like breast cancer did.

TCRdb re-derived calls from the multiplex PCR reads in MiXCR, one entry per CDR3 protein. The sample records 200,000 or so distinct CDR3 sequences, approximately 33% being singletons. Trimming removed 5 bases at V and 8 bases at J, with 12 bases between. Germline V gene lookup returns CDR1 SEHNR and CDR2 FQNEAQ (reference sequence). The CDR3 extends over 12 amino acids. The V gene is TRBV7-9, the J gene TRBJ1-1; TRBD1 is a possible D gene (6 bases). Sequenced material: axillary lymph node tissue. The source of this sequence is a female donor with breast cancer. Some clones in this sample may be carry-over from other donors' samples. In nucleotides, the CDR3 is TGTGCCAGCAGCCCGGACAGTTTGGAAGCTTTCTTT. Protein product: CASSPDSLEAFF.